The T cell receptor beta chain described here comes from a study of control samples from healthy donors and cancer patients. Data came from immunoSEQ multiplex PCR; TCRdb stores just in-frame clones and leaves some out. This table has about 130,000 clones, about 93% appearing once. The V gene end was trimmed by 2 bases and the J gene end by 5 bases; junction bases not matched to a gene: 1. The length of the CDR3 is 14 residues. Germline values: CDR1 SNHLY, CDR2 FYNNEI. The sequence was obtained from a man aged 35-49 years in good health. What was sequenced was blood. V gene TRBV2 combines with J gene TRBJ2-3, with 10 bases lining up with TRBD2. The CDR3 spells CASSEPSGGDTQYF. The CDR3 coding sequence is TGTGCCAGCAGTGAACCTAGCGGGGGAGATACGCAGTATTTT.